One and the same sample provided the 26 T cell receptor beta chains below, sequenced in a study of cytomegalovirus exposure and HLA in healthy donors. Use of 60 Vbeta and 13 Jbeta primers characterized the PCR. The protocol was immunoSEQ multiplex PCR, while the TCRdb copy is restricted to in-frame clones and leaves out a portion. Of about 140,000 clones in the sample, roughly three quarters were seen once. Material for sequencing was PBMCs. The receptor set was obtained from a man in his thirties or forties in good health and CMV-seronegative.

This clone is a singleton in its sample. V gene TRBV5-8 combines with J gene TRBJ1-3; 7 bases match TRBD1. V was clipped by 2 bases and J by 4 bases; unmatched bases: 9. The length of the CDR3 is 16 residues. In germline, CDR1 is SGHTS, CDR2 YDEGEE. For the CDR3, the DNA is TGTGCCAGCAGCTTTCGGACAGGAGGACTAGGAAACACCATATATTTT. Its translation is CASSFRTGGLGNTIYF.

This clone has more than one count but fewer than ten. Other DNA sequences from this sample encode an identical CDR3 as well. The rearrangement links TRBV9 to TRBJ1-1; no reliable D call. V was trimmed by 0 bases and J by 2 bases, leaving 8 bases between them. CDR1 SGDLS and CDR2 YYNGEE come from the germline V gene. The CDR3 totals 14 residues. The CDR3 sequence: CASSVVAGNTEAFF. For the CDR3, the DNA is TGTGCCAGCAGCGTAGTTGCAGGAAACACTGAAGCTTTCTTT.

The rearrangement uses TRBV5-1 and TRBJ1-1; 8 bases are shared with TRBD1. CDR1 is SGHRS and CDR2 is YFSETQ in the germline V gene. Trimming at V came to 5 bases and at J to 9 bases, leaving 12 bases not matched to a gene. The CDR3 length is 14 residues. CDR3 amino acids: CASRGTTGVIQAFF. The CDR3 region has the DNA TGCGCCAGCAGGGGGACGACAGGGGTAATTCAAGCTTTCTTT.

This clone was counted a few times. The chain is built from TRBV4-1 and TRBJ2-7; 8 nucleotides line up with TRBD2. In germline, CDR1 is MGHRA, CDR2 YSYEKL. The V segment lost 3 bases and the J segment 0 bases; nucleotides outside the gene matches: 4. The CDR3 totals 15 residues. CDR3 sequence (DNA): TGCGCCAGCAGCCACCTAGCGGGCTCCTCCTACGAGCAGTACTTC. It codes for CASSHLAGSSYEQYF.

This clone was detected only once. The rearrangement joins TRBV5-6 to TRBJ2-7, with 7 bases that match TRBD1. Trimming took 1 base from V and 3 from J; bases not matched to a gene: 1. The germline gives CDR1 SGHDT, CDR2 YYEEEE. The CDR3 is 13 residues long. CDR3 nucleotides: TGTGCCAGCAGCTTGACAGGGGTCTACGAGCAGTACTTC. Translation: CASSLTGVYEQYF.

V and J are TRBV7-2 and TRBJ1-5; D gene uncertain. Trimming removed 3 bases at V and 2 bases at J, with 17 bases between. The CDR3 has 17 residues. The germline V gene has CDR1 SGHTA and CDR2 FQGNSA. The CDR3 region has the DNA TGTGCCAGCAGCTTCCGGAGAGCCCTTCATCGCAATCAGCCCCAGCATTTT. It yields the protein CASSFRRALHRNQPQHF.

The chain links TRBV2 to TRBJ2-5; 8 nucleotides align to TRBD1. CDR3 size: 14 residues. Germline assignment: CDR1 SNHLY and CDR2 FYNNEI. Losses at the gene ends were 6 bases for V and 2 bases for J; bases not matched to a gene: 5. The CDR3: CASRVDRGQETQYF. The CDR3 DNA is TGTGCCAGCAGAGTAGACAGGGGTCAAGAGACCCAGTACTTC.

This clone was seen once. J is TRBJ2-7 and V is TRBV7-2; D is undetermined. Per germline, CDR1 SGHTA and CDR2 FQGNSA. The V end lost 0 bases, the J end lost 3 bases, and 15 bases lay between the germline ends. The CDR3 sequence is 16 residues long. The CDR3 DNA reads as TGTGCCAGCAGCTTAGCCGCTAACCCCACGGGCTACGAGCAGTACTTC. Its protein is CASSLAANPTGYEQYF.

The V call is TRBV30, the J call TRBJ2-7; no definite D call. Germline V gene data show CDR1 as GTSNPN and CDR2 as SVGIG (reference sequence). Trimming took off 1 base at V and 4 bases at J, with 5 bases between the two ends. CDR3 length: 11 residues. DNA for the CDR3: TGTGCCTGGAGTGCCGCGTACGAGCAGTACTTC. It encodes CAWSAAYEQYF.

The chain employs TRBV13 and TRBJ2-1, with TRBD2 identical over 10 bases. Germline-derived CDR1 and CDR2 are PRHDT and FYEKMQ (reference sequence). The J segment lost 6 bases and the V segment lost 4 bases, leaving 3 bases of the junction unmatched. The CDR3 consists of 14 residues. CDR3 DNA: TGTGCCAGCAGCTCCTCTAGCGGGAGCAATGAGCAGTTCTTC. Its translation: CASSSSSGSNEQFF.

The count of this clone is one. This chain links TRBV25-1 with TRBJ2-3; D remains ambiguous. CDR3 length equals 15 residues. From germline, CDR1 is MGHDK and CDR2 SYGVNS. The ends were cut back, 2 bases at V and 4 bases at J, with 13 bases in the middle. CDR3 coding DNA: TGTGCCAGCAGTGAACCCCCCTATCGGGCAGATACGCAGTATTTT. This encodes CASSEPPYRADTQYF.

This rearrangement joins TRBV7-9 to TRBJ1-2; maybe TRBD1 (5 bases). Trimming stripped 6 bases from V and 3 bases from J, with 11 bases between. Germline assignment: CDR1 SEHNR and CDR2 FQNEAQ (reference sequence). This CDR3 is built from 13 residues. DNA of the CDR3: TGTGCCAGCAGTCGAAGGGGCGACTATGGCTACACCTTC. Protein product: CASSRRGDYGYTF.

The rearrangement links TRBV6-1 to TRBJ1-4; 8 positions match TRBD1. Germline CDR1 MNHNS, CDR2 SASEGT. Trimming cost V 5 bases and J 2 bases; bases outside gene matches: 4. The CDR3 totals 15 residues. In nucleotides, the CDR3 is TGTGCCAGCAGTTCCCGGACAGGGACTAATGAAAAACTGTTTTTT. Translated: CASSSRTGTNEKLFF.

The genes are TRBV18 and TRBJ2-6; 7 nucleotides match TRBD1. The J segment lost 0 bases and the V segment lost 5 bases, leaving 13 bases of the junction unmatched. CDR1 and CDR2 (germline): KGHSH, LQKENI. The CDR3 covers 19 residues. The CDR3 DNA sequence: TGTGCCAGCTCAGGACCGGGACAGCCTTCCTACTCTGGGGCCAACGTCCTGACTTTC. It yields the protein CASSGPGQPSYSGANVLTF.

CDR3 sequence: CASSLGFGGYEQYF. CDR3 bases: TGTGCCAGCAGCTTAGGGTTCGGAGGCTACGAGCAGTACTTC. The chain combines TRBV7-8 with TRBJ2-7; D might be TRBD2 (5 bases). The CDR3 runs 14 residues. Trimming removed 1 base from V and 3 bases from J, with 10 bases in between. CDR1 and CDR2 from the germline V gene are SGHVS and FQNEAQ.

The CDR3 is CASSLNSGRGYEQYF. The CDR3 DNA is TGTGCCAGCAGCTTAAACAGCGGGAGGGGCTACGAGCAGTACTTC. This sequence joins TRBV11-2 and TRBJ2-7; the match to TRBD2 covers 10 bases. The CDR3 is made up of 15 amino acids. J lost 3 bases, V lost 2 bases, and 4 bases had no gene match. Germline V gene lookup returns CDR1 SGHAT and CDR2 FQNNGV.

The CDR3 DNA sequence: TGTGCCAGCAGCATGACTAGCGGGAATGGAGATACGCAGTATTTT. Encoded protein: CASSMTSGNGDTQYF. V and J are TRBV11-1 and TRBJ2-3, with TRBD2 matching 11 bases. Trimming removed 5 bases from V and 5 bases from J; junction bases left unmatched: 6. This CDR3 has 15 residues. Germline CDR1 and CDR2: SGHAT and FQDESV (reference sequence).

The chain carries TRBV28 and TRBJ2-5, with 12 bases that match TRBD2. The junction had 2 bases not matched to a gene; V was cut back by 3 bases and J by 3 bases. Germline lookup yields CDR1 MDHEN and CDR2 SYDVKM. This CDR3 region has 15 residues. Here the CDR3 DNA reads TGTGCCAGCAGTTTCTGGACTAGCGGGAAAGAGACCCAGTACTTC. Translated: CASSFWTSGKETQYF.

This clone has only a few counts. The chain carries TRBV27 and TRBJ1-1, with D perhaps TRBD1 (6 bases). The germline V and J ends were trimmed by 6 bases and 7 bases, with 12 bases remaining between them. Germline V gene sequence: CDR1 MNHEY, CDR2 SMNVEV (reference sequence). This CDR3 spans 12 amino acids. CDR3 sequence: CASSYREGEAFF. The DNA for the CDR3 is TGTGCCAGCAGCTACAGGGAGGGTGAAGCTTTCTTT.

V gene TRBV11-2 combines with J gene TRBJ2-2; tentative D call: TRBD2 (6 bases). The CDR3 is 14 residues long. CDR1 is SGHAT and CDR2 is FQNNGV in the germline V gene. Trimming stripped 5 bases from V and 5 bases from J, with 12 bases between. The CDR3 here is CASSGVAVTGELFF. In DNA, the CDR3 is TGTGCCAGCAGCGGAGTAGCGGTGACCGGGGAGCTGTTTTTT.

The chain recombines TRBV5-1 with TRBJ2-1, with TRBD2 identical over 13 bases. CDR3 length: 15 residues. Germline CDR1 and CDR2: SGHRS and YFSETQ. The trim removed 4 bases at V and 5 bases at J, leaving 3 bases unmatched. CDR3 sequence: CASSPGTSGDNEQFF. CDR3 DNA: TGCGCCAGCAGCCCGGGGACTAGCGGGGACAATGAGCAGTTCTTC.

The V and J genes are TRBV11-3 and TRBJ2-7; 13 nucleotides agree with TRBD2. The germline V gene encodes CDR1 SGHNT and CDR2 YENEEA. Trimming at V came to 4 bases and at J to 2 bases, leaving 2 bases not matched to a gene. CDR3 length equals 15 residues. The CDR3 is CASSYTSGRAYEQYF. The DNA for the CDR3 is TGTGCCAGCAGCTATACTAGCGGGAGGGCCTACGAGCAGTACTTC.

In this sample, this clone turned up once. The chain uses TRBV10-3 and TRBJ1-2; a weak D match, TRBD1 (5 bases). The CDR3 is made up of 14 amino acids. CDR1 is ENHRY, CDR2 SYGVKD, per germline. Trimming left V 0 bases short and J 4 bases short, with 9 bases between. This CDR3 reads CAISESEGSYGYTF. CDR3 coding DNA: TGTGCCATCAGTGAGTCGGAGGGGTCCTATGGCTACACCTTC.

The DNA for the CDR3 is TGTGCCTCCTCGCCCTGTCCGGGAGTAGGGAATGAGCAGTTCTTC. This translates into CASSPCPGVGNEQFF. The chain carries TRBV5-3 and TRBJ2-1; D perhaps matches TRBD2 (6 bases). TRBV5-3 belongs to the ORF category, with a function that is uncertain. V was cut by 10 bases and J by 7 bases, with 24 bases left in between. The CDR3 totals 15 residues.

The V gene is TRBV4-1, the J gene TRBJ1-2; D unclear. V was cut by 0 bases and J by 3 bases, with 11 bases left in between. This CDR3 spans 15 amino acids. Germline assignment: CDR1 MGHRA and CDR2 YSYEKL. The CDR3 coding sequence is TGCGCCAGCAGCCAAGAGCAGTCCTCTGACTATGGCTACACCTTC. Translating it yields CASSQEQSSDYGYTF.

This clone was detected once. V usage is TRBV18 and J usage is TRBJ1-1, with D hard to call. The CDR3 runs 16 residues. Germline assignment: CDR1 KGHSH and CDR2 LQKENI. Trimming took off 0 bases at V and 4 bases at J, with 15 bases between the two ends. CDR3 nucleotide sequence: TGTGCCAGCTCACCACCAGGGAGGGCACGTTCCACTGAAGCTTTCTTT. This translates into CASSPPGRARSTEAFF.